This TCR beta chain was profiled in a study of cytomegalovirus exposure and HLA in healthy donors. General observations from the study: It was in a later analysis that TCR association rates were seen to vary by HLA locus, highest for DRB1 and lowest for HLA-C. Researchers reported that a few CMV-associated chains were confirmed in vitro as CMV antigen-specific. TCR beta sequences reportedly predicted most subjects' HLA-A and HLA-B alleles accurately.

The CDR3 extends over 15 amino acids. V gave up 3 bases and J gave up 2 bases; unmatched junction bases: 5. Germline lookup yields CDR1 SGHNT and CDR2 YENEEA. Regarding this clone: Its cognate antigen is unknown.

PCR primers comprised 60 Vbeta and 13 Jbeta primers. Assay used: immunoSEQ multiplex PCR; TCRdb lists only in-frame clones, some missing. The sample gives 150,000 to 180,000 clones, about 83% of which show up once; under 4.5% is in the top ten. The sample taken for sequencing was PBMCs. The V gene is TRBV11-3, the J gene TRBJ1-1; 8 bases align to TRBD1. The sequence came from a woman between 40 and 55 years old in good health and CMV-seronegative. The CDR3 nucleotides are TGTGCCAGCAGCTTCCTCGGACAGGGTAACACTGAAGCTTTCTTT. Encoded protein: CASSFLGQGNTEAFF.